The 18 T cell receptor beta chains presented below share a single source sample, sequenced in a study of cytomegalovirus exposure and HLA in healthy donors. The data were produced by immunoSEQ multiplex PCR, yet TCRdb's version contains in-frame clones alone and is incomplete. This sample has about 140,000 clones; about 86% occur once, and the top ten carry approximately 8.5%. The sample was PBMCs. The receptors stem from a young woman in good health and CMV-seropositive.

The chain couples TRBV7-9 to TRBJ2-5, with 12 nucleotides matching TRBD2. The J segment lost 5 bases and the V segment lost 2 bases, leaving 15 bases of the junction unmatched. The CDR3 is 19 residues long. Per the germline V gene, CDR1 is SEHNR and CDR2 is FQNEAQ (reference sequence). The CDR3 nucleotides read TGTGCCAGCAGCTTACCGGAGTGGCTAGCGGGAGGGTTGCAGGAGACCCAGTACTTC. Its protein product is CASSLPEWLAGGLQETQYF.

The V call is TRBV29-1, the J call TRBJ1-1, with 7 positions matching TRBD1. CDR1 and CDR2 from the germline V gene are SQVTM and ANQGSEA. With V trimmed by 0 bases and J by 4 bases, 11 bases remained unmatched. The CDR3 runs to 16 residues. The CDR3 region is CSVEDPWGQSSTEAFF. The CDR3 DNA sequence: TGCAGCGTTGAAGACCCCTGGGGACAGAGTAGCACTGAAGCTTTCTTT. The full variable domain, in which reference TRBV29-1 and TRBJ1-1 provide the parts outside the CDR3, is SAVISQKPSRDICQRGTSLTIQCQVDSQVTMMFWYRQQPGQSLTLIATANQGSEATYESGFVIDKFPISRPNLTFSTLTVSNMSPEDSSIYLCSVEDPWGQSSTEAFFGQGTRLTVV.

The chain joins TRBV6-1 to TRBJ1-2; tentative D call: TRBD1 (5 bases). Deletions cut 1 base from V and 7 bases from J, with 13 bases between. Germline-derived CDR1 and CDR2 are MNHNS and SASEGT. CDR3 size: 14 residues. The CDR3 sequence: CASSEVGPSRGYTF. As DNA, the CDR3 is TGTGCCAGCAGTGAAGTGGGGCCCAGTCGTGGCTACACCTTC.

The V and J genes are TRBV28 and TRBJ1-2, with TRBD1 as a possible D gene (6 bases). Between the trimmed V and J ends, which lost 5 bases and 7 bases, there was a span of 20 bases. This CDR3 has 15 residues. CDR1 and CDR2 from the germline V gene are MDHEN and SYDVKM. DNA of the CDR3: TGTGCCAGCAGTGATCCAGGGGCCCGCTCGCGTGGCTACACCTTC. Amino acid sequence: CASSDPGARSRGYTF.

V usage is TRBV28 and J usage is TRBJ2-1, with 9 bases lining up with TRBD1. The germline V gene has CDR1 MDHEN and CDR2 SYDVKM. This CDR3 has 15 amino acids. V lost 5 bases, J lost 4 bases, and 6 bases stayed unmatched. The CDR3 loop reads CASSPWGQGYNEQFF. The CDR3 DNA reads as TGTGCCAGCAGTCCCTGGGGACAGGGTTACAATGAGCAGTTCTTC.

The chain uses TRBV6-6 and TRBJ1-5; 7 bases are a match to TRBD1. Losses at the gene ends were 6 bases for V and 2 bases for J; bases not matched to a gene: 4. Germline V gene sequence: CDR1 MNHNY, CDR2 SVGAGI (reference sequence). This CDR3 contains 14 residues. CDR3 sequence reads: CASRPGQGNQPQHF. As DNA, the CDR3 is TGTGCCAGCAGACCAGGACAGGGCAATCAGCCCCAGCATTTT.

Only a few counts were recorded for this clone. The genes are TRBV6-6 and TRBJ2-7; 8 bases map to TRBD1. This CDR3 spans 14 amino acids. The trim removed 0 bases at V and 6 bases at J, leaving 4 bases unmatched. Per the germline V gene, CDR1 is MNHNY and CDR2 is SVGAGI (reference sequence). This CDR3 is CASSYSLRGLEQYF. Written as DNA, the CDR3 is TGTGCCAGCAGTTACTCGCTCAGGGGGCTCGAGCAGTACTTC.

The chain couples TRBV5-1 to TRBJ2-2, with a tentative D call TRBD2 (6 bases). CDR3 length: 14 residues. V was clipped by 1 base and J by 7 bases, with 11 bases between them. In germline, CDR1 is SGHRS, CDR2 YFSETQ. The DNA for the CDR3 is TGCGCCAGCAGCTTGTCGGGAGCGGGCGGGGAGCTGTTTTTT. Translating it yields CASSLSGAGGELFF.

J is TRBJ1-2 and V is TRBV5-6, with 7 bases aligning to TRBD1. The CDR3 extends over 15 amino acids. V lost 3 bases and J lost 6; bases outside the gene matches: 11. Germline V lookup: CDR1 SGHDT, CDR2 YYEEEE. This CDR3 reads CASSSVPQGENGYTF. DNA of the CDR3: TGTGCCAGCAGCTCTGTTCCCCAGGGGGAAAATGGCTACACCTTC. The complete variable domain, with remaining parts taken from reference TRBV5-6 and TRBJ1-2, reads DAGVTQSPTHLIKTRGQQVTLRCSPKSGHDTVSWYQQALGQGPQFIFQYYEEEERQRGNFPDRFSGHQFPNYSSELNVNALLLGDSALYLCASSSVPQGENGYTFGSGTRLTVV.

In DNA form, the CDR3 reads TGTGCCAGCCAAAACCAGGGGCATGGCTACACCTTC. Protein: CASQNQGHGYTF. The chain is built from TRBV9 and TRBJ1-2; a possible D gene is TRBD1 (6 bases). Trimming cost V 7 bases and J 6 bases, with 13 bases left between them. The CDR3 spans 12 residues. The V gene's germline CDR1 is SGDLS and CDR2 YYNGEE.

This rearrangement joins TRBV28 to TRBJ1-1; D is undetermined. V lost 6 bases and J 8 bases, leaving 19 bases between the germline ends. This CDR3 contains 14 residues. Looked up from germline, CDR1 is MDHEN and CDR2 is SYDVKM. The CDR3 region is CASSRAGDAKEAFF. For the CDR3, the DNA is TGTGCCAGCAGCCGAGCGGGCGACGCGAAGGAAGCTTTCTTT.

As regards this clone: Since a much larger clone is just one base distant, this may be a read error. The chain is built from TRBV28 and TRBJ2-1; D call uncertain. The V gene's germline CDR1 is MDHEN and CDR2 SYDVKM. This CDR3 spans 12 amino acids. V lost 2 bases to trimming and J lost 8 bases, with 7 bases between them. CDR3 sequence: CASSLGRDEQFF. CDR3 coding DNA: TGTGCCAGCAGTTTAGGTCGGGATGAGCAGTTCTTC.

This chain connects TRBV7-3 to TRBJ2-1; D perhaps matches TRBD2 (6 bases). Trimming left V 2 bases short and J 3 bases short, with 11 bases between. The CDR3 runs 15 residues. Germline V gene data show CDR1 as SGHTA and CDR2 as FQGTGA. CDR3 in amino acids: CASSLFSGDYNEQFF. The CDR3 coding sequence is TGTGCCAGCAGCTTATTTTCGGGGGACTACAATGAGCAGTTCTTC.

The chain uses TRBV7-3 and TRBJ1-1; the D is unclear. The germline V gene encodes CDR1 SGHTA and CDR2 FQGTGA. The CDR3 loop spans 14 amino acids. Trimming stripped 2 bases from V and 4 bases from J, with 11 bases between. CDR3 sequence: CASSLGPPGTEAFF. In DNA, the CDR3 is TGTGCCAGCAGCTTAGGCCCTCCGGGCACTGAAGCTTTCTTT.

The chain combines TRBV2 with TRBJ1-4; weak D call: TRBD1 (6 bases). Germline CDR1 SNHLY, CDR2 FYNNEI. V dropped 4 bases and J dropped 2 bases, with 14 bases sitting between them. CDR3 size: 16 residues. DNA for the CDR3: TGTGCCAGCAGTGCGGGGGGGCGGTTTACTAATGAAAAACTGTTTTTT. It translates to CASSAGGRFTNEKLFF. The whole variable domain, remainder taken from reference TRBV2 and TRBJ1-4, is EPEVTQTPSHQVTQMGQEVILRCVPISNHLYFYWYRQILGQKVEFLVSFYNNEISEKSEIFDDQFSVERPDGSNFTLKIRSTKLEDSAMYFCASSAGGRFTNEKLFFGSGTQLSVL.

As for this clone: The junction departs from germline at one end; a sequencing error may be responsible. This chain uses TRBV7-6 with TRBJ1-3, with no clear D. The CDR3 runs to 16 residues. From germline, CDR1 is SGHVS and CDR2 FNYEAQ. The CDR3 here is CASSLAPGGSGNTIYF. As DNA, the CDR3 is TGTGCCAGCAGTTTAGCCCCTGGAGGCAGTGGAAACACCATATATTTT.

This clone came up a few times. This chain connects TRBV28 to TRBJ1-2; 7 nucleotides line up with TRBD1. Trimming cost V 4 bases and J 3 bases; bases outside gene matches: 5. Germline CDR1 MDHEN, CDR2 SYDVKM. This CDR3 has 14 residues. CDR3: CASSSQTGHYGYTF. The CDR3, as DNA: TGTGCCAGCAGTTCCCAGACAGGGCACTATGGCTACACCTTC.

The rearrangement links TRBV4-2 to TRBJ1-2; TRBD1 is a possible D gene (5 bases). The germline V and J ends were trimmed by 2 bases and 5 bases, with 12 bases remaining between them. Looked up from germline, CDR1 is LGHNA and CDR2 is YNFKEQ. This CDR3 is 14 amino acids long. The CDR3 bases are TGTGCCAGCAGCCAACGGCAGGGTGGATATGGCTACACCTTC. This encodes CASSQRQGGYGYTF.